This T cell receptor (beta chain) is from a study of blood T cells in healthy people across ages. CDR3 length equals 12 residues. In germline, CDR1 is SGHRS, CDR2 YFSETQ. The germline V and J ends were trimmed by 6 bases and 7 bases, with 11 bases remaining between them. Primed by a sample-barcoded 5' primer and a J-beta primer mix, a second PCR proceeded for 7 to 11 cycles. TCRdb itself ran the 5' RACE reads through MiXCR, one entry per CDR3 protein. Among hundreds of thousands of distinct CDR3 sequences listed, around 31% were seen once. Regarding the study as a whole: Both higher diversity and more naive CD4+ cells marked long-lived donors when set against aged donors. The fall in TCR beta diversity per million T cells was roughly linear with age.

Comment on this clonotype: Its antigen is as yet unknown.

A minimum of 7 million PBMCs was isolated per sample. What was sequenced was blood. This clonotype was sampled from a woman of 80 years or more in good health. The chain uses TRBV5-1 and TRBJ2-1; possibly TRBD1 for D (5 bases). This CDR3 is CASTGFGNEQFF. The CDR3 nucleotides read TGCGCCAGCACAGGGTTCGGAAATGAGCAGTTCTTC.